The T cell receptor (beta chain) under discussion was sequenced for a study of shared T cell receptors in the human thymus. TCRdb keeps only in-frame clones here, not all; method: immunoSEQ multiplex PCR. The sample has 720,000 or so clones, approximately 85% seen once. In its sample, this clone was seen once. Its ends do not fully match the called genes, so a read error is possible. The CDR3 extends over 13 amino acids. Germline loops: CDR1 MNHNY, CDR2 SVGAGI (reference sequence). These data were also reused for a study on human thymus T cells. As reported in that work: Thymic tissue was derived from resections collected during corrective heart surgery. It looked as if thymic and blood repertoires used V and J genes in a biased way.

V gene TRBV6-6 combines with J gene TRBJ2-7; 10 bases map to TRBD1. The receptor was derived from a girl under three years old with a congenital heart defect. Material for sequencing was thymocytes. The CDR3 region is CASSYVDLGQGSF. Here the CDR3 DNA reads TGTGCCAGCAGTTATGTTGATTTGGGACAGGGGAGCTTC.